This TCR beta chain comes out of a study of T cell responses to AZD1222 COVID-19 vaccine (dated by TCRdb to the early 2020s). About the investigation overall: AZD1222 recipients with second doses at about 4 weeks or about 12 weeks were pooled, because spike-specific TCR depth and breadth did not differ between schedules. A total of about 230 trial participants underwent TCR sequencing, of whom 200 to 220 received two doses of AZD1222 and some 26 received two doses of the MenACWY control vaccine. Trial participants were enrolled into age subgroups of 18-55, 56-69 and 70-plus years, which contained about 150, 28 and 57 TCR-sequenced participants, respectively.

The time point label for this specimen denotes: baseline before first vaccination. Vaccinee samples were obtained from the UK trials COV001 and COV002, which included a single-blind randomized controlled phase 2/3 trial of AZD1222 (ChAdOx1 nCoV-19) in healthy adults. For TCRbeta chain sequencing, PBMC samples were collected from trial participants at day 0 and at day 28 after the second dose. Study-wide conclusions, independent of this receptor: Participants were mostly white British and included more females than males, and it was suggested by the authors that clonal diversity may have been underestimated. Because no day 14 peak-response samples were available, repertoires were characterized only after the peak T cell response. The whole spike protein was spanned by vaccine-associated CD4 TCRs, and dominant responses were seen in regions 160-218 and 743-854. Reportedly, almost half of the unique spike-specific TCRs recognized epitopes lying outside the regions that are mutated in the B.1.351 and B.1.1.7 variants. Conclusions about previously exposed vaccinees were limited because only six AZD1222 recipients were SARS-CoV-2 seropositive at baseline. In the small 56-69-year group, the increase in depth fell short of significance, most likely because of low power. A significant rise in spike-specific TCR breadth and depth was observed after two AZD1222 doses relative to day 0 and relative to MenACWY recipients.

As concerns this clone: Its antigen is still unknown. The sample holds no much larger clone one base away, and base qualities are not on file.

The CDR3 regions of human TCRbeta chains were analyzed by immunosequencing. The authors' analysis ran thus. Repertoire TCRs were checked for matches against a reference library of SARS-CoV-2-specific TCRs that had been generated using the MIRA antigen-specificity platform. Breadth was defined as the fraction of unique TCRs that were SARS-CoV-2-associated. Depth was defined as the fraction of total T cells that were SARS-CoV-2-associated. Using the MIRA data, every spike-specific TCR was mapped to the spike region that the TCR reacted to and assigned to either a CD4 or a CD8 class. Log10-transformed breadth and depth values were compared by one-way ANOVA with Sidak's multiple comparisons tests. The table comes from immuneACCESS by way of TCRdb, which keeps in-frame sequences with V and J called. Part of the clones is missing from these tables; in studies checked, under half for an unresolved V gene and the rest for unknown reasons. V, J and clone size reflect that table, while D and trimming were determined from the DNA. In all, the sample holds tens of thousands of clones, and approximately 79% of those were seen once. 10% to 13% of the sample comes from the top ten.

This specimen was peripheral blood, taken on day 0 of AZD1222 vaccination. The clonotype originates from an adult in good health.

The DNA is as follows: TGTGCCAGCAGTTCCCTTAAGGGAATACCTGAAGCTTTCTTT. It translates to CASSSLKGIPEAFF. The chain links TRBV6-2 or TRBV6-3 with TRBJ1-1; no confident D gene assignment can be made. V is reduced by 4 bases and J by 6 bases, leaving a spacing of 15 bases between them. CDR1 and CDR2 are read off the germline V gene as MNHEY and SVGEGT. The CDR3 goes from the cysteine to the phenylalanine over 14 residues. Only CDR3 DNA is held: 42 bases, read in frame from base 1.